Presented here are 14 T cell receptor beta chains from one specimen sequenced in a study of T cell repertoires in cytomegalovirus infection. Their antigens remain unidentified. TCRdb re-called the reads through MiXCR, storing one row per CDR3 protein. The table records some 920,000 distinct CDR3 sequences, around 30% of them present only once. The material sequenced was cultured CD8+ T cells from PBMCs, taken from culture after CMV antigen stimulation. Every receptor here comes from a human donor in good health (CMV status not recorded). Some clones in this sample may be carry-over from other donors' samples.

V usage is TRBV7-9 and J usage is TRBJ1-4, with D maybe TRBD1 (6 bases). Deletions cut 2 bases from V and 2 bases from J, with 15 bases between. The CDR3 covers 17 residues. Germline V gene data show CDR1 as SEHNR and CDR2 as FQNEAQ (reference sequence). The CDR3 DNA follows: TGTGCCAGCAGCTTACCGTCAAGACAGGTGACTAATGAAAAACTGTTTTTT. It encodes CASSLPSRQVTNEKLFF.

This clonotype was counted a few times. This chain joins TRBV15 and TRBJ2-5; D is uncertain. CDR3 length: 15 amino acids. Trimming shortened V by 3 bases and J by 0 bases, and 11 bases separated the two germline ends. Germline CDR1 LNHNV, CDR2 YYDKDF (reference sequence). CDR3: CATSRDLRYQETQYF. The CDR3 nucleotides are TGTGCCACCAGCAGGGACCTGCGGTACCAAGAGACCCAGTACTTC.

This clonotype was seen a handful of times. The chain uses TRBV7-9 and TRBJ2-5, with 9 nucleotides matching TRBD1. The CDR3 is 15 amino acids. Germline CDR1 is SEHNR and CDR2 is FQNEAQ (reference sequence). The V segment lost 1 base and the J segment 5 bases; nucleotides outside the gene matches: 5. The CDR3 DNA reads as TGTGCCAGCAGCTTAGGGGACAGGGCACGGGAGACCCAGTACTTC. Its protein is CASSLGDRARETQYF.

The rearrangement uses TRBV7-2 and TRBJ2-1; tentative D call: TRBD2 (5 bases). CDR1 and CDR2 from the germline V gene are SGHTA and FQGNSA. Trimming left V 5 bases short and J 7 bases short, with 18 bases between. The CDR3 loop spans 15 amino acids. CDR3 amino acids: CASSLARVPSNEQFF. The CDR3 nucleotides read TGTGCCAGCAGCCTCGCGCGGGTTCCGTCAAATGAGCAGTTCTTC.

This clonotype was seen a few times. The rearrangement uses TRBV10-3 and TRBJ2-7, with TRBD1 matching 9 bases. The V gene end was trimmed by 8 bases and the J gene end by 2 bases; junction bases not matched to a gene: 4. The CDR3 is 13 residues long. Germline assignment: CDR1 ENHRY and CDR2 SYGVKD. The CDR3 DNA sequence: TGTGCCATCCCGGGACAGGGCCCCTACGAGCAGTACTTC. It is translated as CAIPGQGPYEQYF.

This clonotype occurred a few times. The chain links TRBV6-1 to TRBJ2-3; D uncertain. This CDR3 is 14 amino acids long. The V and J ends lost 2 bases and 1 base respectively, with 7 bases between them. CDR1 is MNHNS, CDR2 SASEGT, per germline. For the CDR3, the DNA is TGTGCCAGCAGTGAATTGGTCGGCACAGATACGCAGTATTTT. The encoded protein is CASSELVGTDTQYF.

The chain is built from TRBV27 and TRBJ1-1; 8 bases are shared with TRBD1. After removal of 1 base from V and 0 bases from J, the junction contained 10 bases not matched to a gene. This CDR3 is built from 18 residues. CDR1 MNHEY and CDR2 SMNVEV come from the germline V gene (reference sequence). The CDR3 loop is CASSLYPPGQALNTEAFF. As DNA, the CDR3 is TGTGCCAGCAGTTTATACCCACCGGGACAGGCTTTGAACACTGAAGCTTTCTTT.

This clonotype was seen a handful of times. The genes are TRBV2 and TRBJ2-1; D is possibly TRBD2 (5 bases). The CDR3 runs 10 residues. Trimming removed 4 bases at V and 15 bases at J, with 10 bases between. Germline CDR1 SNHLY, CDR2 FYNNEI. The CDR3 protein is CASSGQRTFF. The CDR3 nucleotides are TGTGCCAGCAGTGGTCAGCGGACGTTCTTC.

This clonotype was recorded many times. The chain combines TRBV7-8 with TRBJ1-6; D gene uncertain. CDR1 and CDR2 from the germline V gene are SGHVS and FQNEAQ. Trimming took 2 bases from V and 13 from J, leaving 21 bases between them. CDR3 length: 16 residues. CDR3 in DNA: TGTGCCAGCAGCTTATTCGGGTATTCGGCCATCGAGCCCCTCCACTTT. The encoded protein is CASSLFGYSAIEPLHF.

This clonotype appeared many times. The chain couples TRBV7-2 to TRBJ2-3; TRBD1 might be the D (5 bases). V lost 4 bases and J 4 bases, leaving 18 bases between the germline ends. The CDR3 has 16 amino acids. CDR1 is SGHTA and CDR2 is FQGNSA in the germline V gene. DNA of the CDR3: TGTGCCAGCAGCTCCCTTCAGGGCTACCCCGCAGATACGCAGTATTTT. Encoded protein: CASSSLQGYPADTQYF.

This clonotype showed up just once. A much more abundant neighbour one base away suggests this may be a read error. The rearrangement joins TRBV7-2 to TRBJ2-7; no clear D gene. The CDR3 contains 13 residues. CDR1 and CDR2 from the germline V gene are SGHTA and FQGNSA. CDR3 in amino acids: CDSSPDSHGEQYF. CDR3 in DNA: TGTGACAGCAGCCCTGATTCGCATGGGGAGCAGTACTTC.

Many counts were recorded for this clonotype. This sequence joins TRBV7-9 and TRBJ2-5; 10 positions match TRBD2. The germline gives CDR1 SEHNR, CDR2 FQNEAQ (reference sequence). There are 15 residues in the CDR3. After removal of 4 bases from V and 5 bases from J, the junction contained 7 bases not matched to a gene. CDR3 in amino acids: CASSSRAGGQETQYF. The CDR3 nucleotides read TGTGCCAGCAGCTCTAGAGCGGGGGGGCAGGAGACCCAGTACTTC.

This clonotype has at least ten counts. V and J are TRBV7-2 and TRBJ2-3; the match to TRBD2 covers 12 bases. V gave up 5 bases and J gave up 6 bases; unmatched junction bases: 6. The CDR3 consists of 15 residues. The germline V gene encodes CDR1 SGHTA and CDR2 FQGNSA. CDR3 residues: CASSRTSGDGDTQYF. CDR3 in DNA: TGTGCCAGCAGCCGGACTAGCGGGGACGGTGATACGCAGTATTTT.

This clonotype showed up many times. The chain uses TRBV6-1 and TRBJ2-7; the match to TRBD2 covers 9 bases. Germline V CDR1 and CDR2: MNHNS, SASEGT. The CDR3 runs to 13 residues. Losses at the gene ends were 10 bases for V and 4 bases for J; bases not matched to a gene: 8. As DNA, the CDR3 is TGTGCCATTGCGGGGGGGGCCACATACGAGCAGTACGTC. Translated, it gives CAIAGGATYEQYV.